This T cell receptor beta chain was sequenced for a study of blood T cell repertoires in COVID-19 (dated by TCRdb to the early 2020s). At the level of the whole study: Collaborator samples came from the United States, Italy and Spain and covered acute and convalescent phases of COVID-19. The material from the prospective study consisted of cDNA or gDNA derived from T cells, B-cell-depleted T cells, or PBMCs. The dataset comprised deeply sampled blood TCRbeta repertoires from subjects exposed to, actively infected with, or recovered from COVID-19. A freely available public database, intended as a resource for researchers studying the immune response to SARS-CoV-2, is where the repertoires were released. The samples were drawn from two sources: the first 160 participants of the ongoing ImmuneRACE study, and 1,254 subjects contributed by 6 global collaborators. The sample metadata nearly always contained a de-identified subject ID, COVID-19 status, age in years and sex. Where available, HLA class I and class II types were obtained from metadata supplied by the sample provider rather than from assay-based typing.

To note about this clone: Its antigen is currently not known. One base away there is no much larger clone; base qualities are not given.

Study-wide conclusions, independent of this receptor: The amount of clinical and demographic metadata varied by source and participant and was provided uncurated.

The junction carries 24 bases between V and J, which are trimmed by 0 bases and 8 bases respectively. Reading the germline V gene (reference sequence) gives CDR1 SGHKS and CDR2 YYEKEE. Including cysteine and phenylalanine, the CDR3 has 17 amino acids. CDR3 DNA is the only sequence kept; it has 51 bases, read in frame from the first base. Enrolling through a virtual design, the prospective study's participants ranged in age from about 18 to 89 years and lived across roughly 24 United States geographic areas. In the prospective study, participants were assigned to cohorts based on the clinical history participants reported in a screening survey and a study questionnaire. For ImmuneRACE Cohort 3, a participant was defined as recovered based on two consecutive negative NP/OP PCR tests, clearance by a healthcare professional, or resolution of symptoms. Mobile phlebotomists in the prospective study collected whole blood, serum and a nasopharyngeal or oropharyngeal swab from every participant. Over a 2-month period, participants in the prospective study had the option of providing additional blood draws and questionnaires. Prospective study blood samples were shipped either frozen or at room temperature before DNA extraction.

TCRbeta CDR3 regions were amplified from genomic DNA using the immunoSEQ Assay, a bias-controlled multiplex PCR. The original methods were these. The number of nucleated cells in each sample was estimated by amplification of reference gene primers within the assay. To quantify the absolute abundance of each unique TCRbeta CDR3 rearrangement, sequence reads were collapsed and filtered. For each sample, productive Simpson clonality was calculated by taking the square root of Simpson's diversity index across productive rearrangements. TCRdb's version of the immuneACCESS table is confined to in-frame rearrangements and falls short of the full clone set. An unresolved V gene accounts for under half of the shortfall where checked; the remainder is of unknown origin. D and trimming come from the DNA, and the V and J calls and clone size come from that table. The sample includes some 400,000 clones, with about 90% observed a single time. About 1.7% of the sample is in the top ten clones.

The sequence is built from TRBV5-5 and TRBJ2-7, and TRBD1 may be the D gene, going by 6 matching bases. The origin of this receptor is a woman aged 25 to 39 who had recovered from COVID-19. The sequenced material came from PBMCs or T cells enriched from blood (not recorded which). The CDR3: CASSLGAGARENSQQYF. The nucleotide sequence reads TGTGCCAGCAGCTTGGGGGCAGGGGCCAGAGAGAATTCCCAGCAGTACTTC.